This T cell receptor beta chain was sequenced for a study of response to subunit inactivated influenza vaccine. TCRdb reprocessed the RT-PCR reads via MiXCR and lists one record per CDR3 protein. The profile covers around 530,000 distinct CDR3 sequences, with 12% appearing a single time and around 9.6% taken by the ten largest. Ten or more counts support this clonotype. Its antigen remains unidentified. Overall study findings and caveats: Every seasonal influenza vaccination brings in few new T cells, the authors suggested.

V shed 8 bases and J shed 4 bases, with 15 bases lying between them. CDR3 length: 13 amino acids. Germline V gives CDR1 KGHSH, CDR2 LQKENI. J is TRBJ2-7 and V is TRBV18, with D perhaps matching TRBD1 (5 bases). This receptor was identified in a man aged 45-65 years who received an inactivated influenza vaccine. Specimen: PBMCs from blood, collected on the day of vaccination. Here the CDR3 reads CASSPTQGYEQYF. CDR3 bases: TGTGCCAGCAGTCCGACGCAGGGTTACGAGCAGTACTTC.